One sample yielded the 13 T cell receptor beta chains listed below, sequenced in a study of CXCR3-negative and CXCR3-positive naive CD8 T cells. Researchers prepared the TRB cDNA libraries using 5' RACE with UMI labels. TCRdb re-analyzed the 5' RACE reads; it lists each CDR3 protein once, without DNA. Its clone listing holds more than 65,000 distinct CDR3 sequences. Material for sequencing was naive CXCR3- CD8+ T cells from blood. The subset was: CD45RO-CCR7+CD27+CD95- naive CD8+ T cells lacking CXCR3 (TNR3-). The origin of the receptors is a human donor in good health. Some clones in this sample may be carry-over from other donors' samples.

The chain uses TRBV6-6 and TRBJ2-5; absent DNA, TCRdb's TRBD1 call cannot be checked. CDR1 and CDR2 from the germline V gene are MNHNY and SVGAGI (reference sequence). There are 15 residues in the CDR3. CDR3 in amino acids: CASSYSMTGSGTQYF.

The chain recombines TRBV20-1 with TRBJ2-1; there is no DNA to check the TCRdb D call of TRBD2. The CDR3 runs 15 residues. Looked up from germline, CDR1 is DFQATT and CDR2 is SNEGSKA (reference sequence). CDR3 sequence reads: CSARALAGPWNEQFF.

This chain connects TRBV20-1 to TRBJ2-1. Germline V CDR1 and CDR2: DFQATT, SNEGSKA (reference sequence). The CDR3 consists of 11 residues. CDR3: CSANLGSEQFF.

CDR3 sequence reads: CASREDMNTEAFF. The V and J genes are TRBV7-9 and TRBJ1-1. Per the germline V gene, CDR1 is SEHNR and CDR2 is FQNEAQ (reference sequence). The CDR3 loop spans 13 amino acids.

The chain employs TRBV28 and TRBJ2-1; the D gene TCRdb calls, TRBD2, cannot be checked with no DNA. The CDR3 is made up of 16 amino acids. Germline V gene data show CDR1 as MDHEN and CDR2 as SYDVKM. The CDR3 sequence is CASSLYTGGPEGEQFF.

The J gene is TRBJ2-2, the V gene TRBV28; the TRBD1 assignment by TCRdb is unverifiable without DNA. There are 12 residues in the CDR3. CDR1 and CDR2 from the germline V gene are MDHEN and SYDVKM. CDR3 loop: CASSVGAGELFF.

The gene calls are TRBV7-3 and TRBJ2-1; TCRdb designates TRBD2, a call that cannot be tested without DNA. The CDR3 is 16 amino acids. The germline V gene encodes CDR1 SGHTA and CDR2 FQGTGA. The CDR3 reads CASSLIPSDTNNEQFF. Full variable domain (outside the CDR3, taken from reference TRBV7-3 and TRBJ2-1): GAGVSQTPSNKVTEKGKYVELRCDPISGHTALYWYRQSLGQGPEFLIYFQGTGAADDSGLPNDRFFAVRPEGSVSTLKIQRTERGDSAVYLCASSLIPSDTNNEQFFGPGTRLTVL.

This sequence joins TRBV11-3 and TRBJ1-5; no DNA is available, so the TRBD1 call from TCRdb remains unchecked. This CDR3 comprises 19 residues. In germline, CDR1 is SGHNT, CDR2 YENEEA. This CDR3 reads CASSLGGDQWEQSNQPQHF.

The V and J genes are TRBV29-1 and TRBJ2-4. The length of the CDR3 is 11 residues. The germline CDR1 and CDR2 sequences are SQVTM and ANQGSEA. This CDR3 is CSVVVKNIQYF.

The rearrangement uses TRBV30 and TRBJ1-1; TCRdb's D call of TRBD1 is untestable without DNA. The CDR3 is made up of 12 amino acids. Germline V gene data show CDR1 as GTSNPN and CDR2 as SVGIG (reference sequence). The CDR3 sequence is CAWSRGAEEAFF.

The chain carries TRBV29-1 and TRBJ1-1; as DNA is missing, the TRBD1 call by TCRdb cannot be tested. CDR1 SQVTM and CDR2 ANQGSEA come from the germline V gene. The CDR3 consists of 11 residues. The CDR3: CSSRNRLEAFF.

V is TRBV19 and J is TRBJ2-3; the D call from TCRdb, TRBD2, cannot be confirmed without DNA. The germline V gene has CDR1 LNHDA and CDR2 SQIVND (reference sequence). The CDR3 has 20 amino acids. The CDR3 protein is CASSGEGDLAGTRGTDTQYF.

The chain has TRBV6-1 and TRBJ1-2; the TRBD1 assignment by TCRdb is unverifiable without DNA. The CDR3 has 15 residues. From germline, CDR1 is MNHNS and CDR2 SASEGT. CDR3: CALMKRDSPNYGYTF.